This T cell receptor beta chain was captured in a study of early T cells in non-severe SARS-CoV-2 infection. One entry per CDR3 protein, called by TCRdb with MiXCR from the 5' RACE reads. The repertoire consists of 55,000 to 85,000 distinct CDR3 sequences, with 12% to 15% occurring once and the leading ten covering around 15%. The TCR sequence derives from an adult who was a healthcare worker with PCR-confirmed SARS-CoV-2 infection or an uninfected control (not recorded which). Specimen: whole blood.

Here the CDR3 DNA reads TGTGCCTGGAGTGTAAACCCCTACAATGAGCAGTTCTTC. It translates to CAWSVNPYNEQFF. This sequence joins TRBV30 and TRBJ2-1; D call uncertain. CDR1 and CDR2 from the germline V gene are GTSNPN and SVGIG (reference sequence). The CDR3 runs 13 residues. V lost 0 bases and J lost 2, with 5 bases in between.